A single sample gave rise to the 2 T cell receptor beta chains below, sequenced in a study of cytomegalovirus exposure and HLA in healthy donors. Clones were sequenced by immunoSEQ multiplex PCR, and TCRdb holds only the in-frame ones, with some missing. The sample has about 160,000 clones; about 90% are singletons. Sequenced: PBMCs. Receptor source: a man younger than 35 in good health and CMV-seropositive.

This clone was seen a single time. This chain uses TRBV19 with TRBJ1-5; 9 nucleotides match TRBD1. J gave up 1 base and V 9 bases, and 4 bases lay outside the gene matches. The CDR3 contains 14 residues. CDR1 is LNHDA and CDR2 is SQIVND in the germline V gene (reference sequence). The CDR3 DNA follows: TGTGCCAGCGGGACAGGGATCAGCAATCAGCCCCAGCATTTT. It specifies CASGTGISNQPQHF.

The chain is built from TRBV14 and TRBJ2-3; no firm D call. The germline V and J ends were trimmed by 1 base and 0 bases, with 17 bases remaining between them. This CDR3 contains 18 residues. CDR1 and CDR2 (germline): SGHDN, FVKESK. This CDR3 reads CASSQVRGFGYSTDTQYF. CDR3 bases: TGTGCCAGCAGCCAAGTCCGTGGGTTCGGGTATAGCACAGATACGCAGTATTTT.